These 18 T cell receptor beta chains share one sample of origin, sequenced in a study of technical replicates of blood from a few donors. The data were produced by immunoSEQ multiplex PCR, yet TCRdb's version contains in-frame clones alone and is incomplete. This sample has 95,000 to 100,000 clones, with roughly 95% found just once. The sample taken for sequencing was T cells isolated from PBMCs. The receptors shown here come from a human donor in good health.

The CDR3 spells CASSQIGQGETQYF. The CDR3 DNA follows: TGTGCCAGCAGTCAAATCGGACAGGGAGAGACCCAGTACTTC. The V call is TRBV6-1, the J call TRBJ2-5, with 8 nucleotides matching TRBD1. CDR1 MNHNS and CDR2 SASEGT come from the germline V gene. The trim removed 5 bases at V and 4 bases at J, leaving 6 bases unmatched. The CDR3 covers 14 residues.

The J gene is TRBJ2-3, the V gene TRBV9, with D perhaps TRBD2 (5 bases). Germline CDR1 is SGDLS and CDR2 is YYNGEE. The CDR3 runs to 14 residues. Trimming took off 0 bases at V and 0 bases at J, with 5 bases between the two ends. The CDR3 coding sequence is TGTGCCAGCAGCGTAGCGGGGAGCACAGATACGCAGTATTTT. This encodes CASSVAGSTDTQYF.

The genes are TRBV11-2 and TRBJ2-5; the D gene is possibly TRBD2 (5 bases). Trimming shortened V by 4 bases and J by 4 bases, and 16 bases separated the two germline ends. Per germline, CDR1 SGHAT and CDR2 FQNNGV. The CDR3 is made up of 15 amino acids. The CDR3 region has the DNA TGTGCCAGCAGCTCGAGTTTCTATGGAGGAGAGACCCAGTACTTC. This sequence encodes CASSSSFYGGETQYF. Together with reference TRBV11-2 and TRBJ2-5, the CDR3 gives the full variable domain: EAGVAQSPRYKIIEKRQSVAFWCNPISGHATLYWYQQILGQGPKLLIQFQNNGVVDDSQLPKDRFSAERLKGVDSTLKIQPAKLEDSAVYLCASSSSFYGGETQYFGPGTRLLVL.

This clone was detected once. V is TRBV7-2 and J is TRBJ2-7, with 14 bases identical to TRBD2. Germline V gene sequence: CDR1 SGHTA, CDR2 FQGNSA. This CDR3 has 15 residues. J was trimmed by 5 bases and V by 5 bases; bases with no gene match: 5. CDR3 DNA: TGTGCCAGCAGCGTGACTAGCGGGAGGGCCCACGAGCAGTACTTC. Protein sequence: CASSVTSGRAHEQYF.

This chain uses TRBV7-3 with TRBJ1-1; TRBD1 is a possible D gene (5 bases). The CDR3 has 15 amino acids. CDR1 SGHTA and CDR2 FQGTGA come from the germline V gene. V dropped 5 bases and J dropped 0 bases, with 13 bases sitting between them. For the CDR3, the DNA is TGTGCCAGCAGCCCAATTGGGACTATGAACACTGAAGCTTTCTTT. Its translation: CASSPIGTMNTEAFF.

The rearrangement links TRBV10-1 to TRBJ1-1; tentatively, D is TRBD1 (6 bases). This CDR3 contains 16 residues. Per germline, CDR1 WNHNN and CDR2 SYGVQD (reference sequence). V dropped 5 bases and J dropped 0 bases, with 16 bases sitting between them. CDR3 amino acids: CASSSGTRRVNTEAFF. For the CDR3, the DNA is TGCGCCAGCAGTTCCGGGACAAGACGGGTGAACACTGAAGCTTTCTTT.

This chain connects TRBV27 to TRBJ2-1; TRBD2 aligns across 7 bases. The CDR3 spans 12 residues. Germline CDR1 MNHEY, CDR2 SMNVEV (reference sequence). V lost 6 bases, J lost 8 bases, and 4 bases stayed unmatched. The CDR3 protein is CASRRGIDEQFF. Here the CDR3 DNA reads TGTGCCAGCAGGCGGGGGATTGATGAGCAGTTCTTC.

The chain carries TRBV28 and TRBJ1-1, with 8 bases matching TRBD1. This CDR3 contains 14 residues. Trimming at V came to 5 bases and at J to 5 bases, leaving 7 bases not matched to a gene. Germline V gene data show CDR1 as MDHEN and CDR2 as SYDVKM. The CDR3 DNA sequence: TGTGCCAGCAGTGGCAGGGGGCCGGGGACTGAAGCTTTCTTT. It translates to CASSGRGPGTEAFF.

V is TRBV5-5 and J is TRBJ2-3; D gene unclear. The CDR3 sequence is 13 residues long. V lost 1 base to trimming and J lost 2 bases, with 5 bases between them. Germline V CDR1 and CDR2: SGHKS, YYEKEE (reference sequence). The CDR3 sequence is CASSLYFTDTQYF. The CDR3 nucleotides read TGTGCCAGCAGCTTGTATTTCACAGATACGCAGTATTTT.

The chain recombines TRBV6-1 with TRBJ2-7; 10 nucleotides agree with TRBD1. The CDR3 is 15 residues long. The germline gives CDR1 MNHNS, CDR2 SASEGT. The ends lost 3 bases at V and 2 bases at J; junction bases unmatched: 4. CDR3 nucleotides: TGTGCCAGCAGTGACCACGGGACAGGGGCCTACGAGCAGTACTTC. It is translated as CASSDHGTGAYEQYF.

J is TRBJ1-2 and V is TRBV28, with D possibly matching TRBD1 (5 bases). Deletions cut 3 bases from V and 9 bases from J, with 20 bases between. The CDR3 is made up of 15 amino acids. Germline lookup yields CDR1 MDHEN and CDR2 SYDVKM. The CDR3 region is CASSFSSGRFYSYTF. The CDR3 DNA is TGTGCCAGCAGTTTTTCGTCAGGGCGTTTTTATAGCTACACCTTC.

The count of this clone is one. This chain links TRBV11-2 with TRBJ1-5; D is unclear. CDR3 size: 15 residues. V was cut by 0 bases and J by 4 bases, with 10 bases left in between. Germline V lookup: CDR1 SGHAT, CDR2 FQNNGV. For the CDR3, the DNA is TGTGCCAGCAGCTTAGATTTCCCAGGAAATCAGCCCCAGCATTTT. It specifies CASSLDFPGNQPQHF.

CDR3: CASSTRQGSGELFF. The CDR3 DNA is TGTGCCAGCAGTACTAGACAGGGGTCGGGGGAGCTGTTTTTT. V gene TRBV2 combines with J gene TRBJ2-2, with 8 bases lining up with TRBD1. V gave up 5 bases and J gave up 8 bases; unmatched junction bases: 7. Looked up from germline, CDR1 is SNHLY and CDR2 is FYNNEI. CDR3 length equals 14 residues.

This clone turned up a few times. This chain connects TRBV29-1 to TRBJ2-2; 8 bases match TRBD1. The V gene end was trimmed by 7 bases and the J gene end by 4 bases; junction bases not matched to a gene: 5. Germline V gives CDR1 SQVTM, CDR2 ANQGSEA. This CDR3 comprises 13 residues. This CDR3 reads CSAGDRSTGELFF. CDR3 bases: TGCAGCGCAGGGGACAGGTCCACCGGGGAGCTGTTTTTT.

V gene TRBV7-2 combines with J gene TRBJ2-4, with 7 bases aligning to TRBD1. The CDR3 contains 14 residues. Trimming at V came to 1 base and at J to 5 bases, leaving 2 bases not matched to a gene. CDR1 and CDR2 from the germline V gene are SGHTA and FQGNSA. In DNA, the CDR3 is TGTGCCAGCAGCTTAGTAGACAGGGAAAACATTCAGTACTTC. Translating gives CASSLVDRENIQYF.

This rearrangement joins TRBV28 to TRBJ2-4; 8 bases fit TRBD1. Germline values: CDR1 MDHEN, CDR2 SYDVKM. The junction had 7 bases not matched to a gene; V was cut back by 5 bases and J by 7 bases. The CDR3 runs 14 residues. The CDR3 DNA follows: TGTGCCAGCAGTGAGATGACAGGGGAGAACATTCAGTACTTC. Its translation is CASSEMTGENIQYF.

The gene calls are TRBV27 and TRBJ2-1; 7 nucleotides align to TRBD2. V was clipped by 3 bases and J by 4 bases; unmatched bases: 3. CDR1 is MNHEY, CDR2 SMNVEV, per germline (reference sequence). The CDR3 is 14 amino acids. CDR3 residues: CASSFLAAYNEQFF. CDR3 coding DNA: TGTGCCAGCAGTTTCCTAGCGGCGTACAATGAGCAGTTCTTC.

The chain links TRBV10-3 to TRBJ2-7, with 8 bases matching TRBD1. Germline loops: CDR1 ENHRY, CDR2 SYGVKD. Unmatched junction bases numbered 4, after V lost 6 bases and J lost 3 bases. The CDR3 is 13 amino acids. DNA for the CDR3: TGTGCCATCAGAGCCACAGGGGGCTACGAGCAGTACTTC. Translating it yields CAIRATGGYEQYF.